This T cell receptor beta chain was identified during a study of blood T cell repertoires in COVID-19. Background on the study: Italy, Spain and the United States were the sources of the convalescent and acute COVID-19 samples. T cells, B-cell-depleted T cells, or PBMCs provided the cDNA or gDNA that served as material.

The CDR3 has 17 amino acids. In germline, CDR1 is SGHRS, CDR2 YFSETQ. Trimming left V 0 bases short and J 7 bases short, with 22 bases between. Per the original data handling: Nucleated cell counts were estimated from reference gene primer amplification. Sequenced by immunoSEQ multiplex PCR; TCRdb stores in-frame clones only, minus some. V and J calls and clone size are copied from that table; D and trimming were computed from the DNA. The sample shows 60,000 to 85,000 clones, 80% to 90% of them seen only once. This sequence originates from a woman over 75 with active or convalescent COVID-19. This chain links TRBV5-1 with TRBJ2-5; possibly TRBD1 for D (5 bases). The sequenced material came from peripheral blood. The CDR3 protein is CASSLAESRALRGTQYF. The CDR3 DNA reads as TGCGCCAGCAGCTTGGCCGAGAGCAGGGCCCTCCGTGGGACCCAGTACTTC.